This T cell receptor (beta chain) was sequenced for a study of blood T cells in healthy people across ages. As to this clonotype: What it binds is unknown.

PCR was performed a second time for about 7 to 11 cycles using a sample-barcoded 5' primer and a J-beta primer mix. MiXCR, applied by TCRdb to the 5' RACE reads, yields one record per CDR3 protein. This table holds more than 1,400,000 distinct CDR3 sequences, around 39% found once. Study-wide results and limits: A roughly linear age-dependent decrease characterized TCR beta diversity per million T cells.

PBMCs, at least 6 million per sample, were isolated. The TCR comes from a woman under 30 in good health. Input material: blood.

In DNA form, the CDR3 reads TGTGCCAGCCCGCCGGGACAGGGAAGCACAGATACGCAGTATTTT. Protein: CASPPGQGSTDTQYF. V usage is TRBV25-1 and J usage is TRBJ2-3; 9 bases align to TRBD1. In germline, CDR1 is MGHDK, CDR2 SYGVNS. The CDR3 contains 15 residues. V was clipped by 8 bases and J by 0 bases; unmatched bases: 6.